These T cell receptor beta chains were read from a single sample in a study of T-cell memory formation after mild COVID-19. TCRdb ran MiXCR on the 5' RACE reads and lists one entry per CDR3 protein. The table has a few hundred thousand distinct CDR3 sequences, more than 15% seen once. The sequenced sample was PBMCs or a T cell subset sorted from them (not recorded which). Every receptor here comes from a man aged 18 to 30 who had mild COVID-19 (a few samples of this study predate the infection). Cell type and time point are not known. The CDR3 runs from the conserved cysteine through the conserved F or W. Each record gives: V gene, J gene, clone size, D gene, CDR3 protein, CDR3 DNA. The D gene is left open where the match is weak. Some rows mark clone size as missing; the rest say once, few, many or name a class of expanded clone.

>TRBV5-1|TRBJ2-3|many|.
CASSLATPSSTDTQYF
TGCGCCAGCAGCTTGGCTACACCTTCTAGCACAGATACGCAGTATTTT
>TRBV20-1|TRBJ2-1|few|TRBD1
CSAKDRMKYNEQFF
TGCAGTGCTAAGGACAGGATGAAATACAATGAGCAGTTCTTC
>TRBV4-2|TRBJ2-2|.|TRBD1
CASSQKGQVITGELFF
TGTGCCAGCAGCCAAAAGGGACAGGTGATCACCGGGGAGCTGTTTTTT
>TRBV6-5|TRBJ1-1|.|TRBD1
CASSRDSKAFF
TGTGCCAGCAGCAGGGACAGCAAAGCTTTCTTT
>TRBV30|TRBJ1-2|few|.
CAWIKVSGMLLGYGYTF
TGTGCCTGGATTAAGGTTTCCGGGATGCTCCTGGGGTATGGCTACACCTTC
>TRBV9|TRBJ1-6|few|TRBD1
CASSPGDRVGSPLHF
TGTGCCAGCAGCCCAGGGGACAGGGTTGGTTCACCCCTCCACTTT
>TRBV5-1|TRBJ2-3|.|.
CASSYRTDSTDTQYF
TGCGCCAGCAGCTATCGGACAGATAGCACAGATACGCAGTATTTT
>TRBV4-3|TRBJ2-7|few|.
CASSQRALSSYEQYF
TGCGCCAGCAGCCAAAGGGCCCTGAGCTCCTACGAGCAGTACTTC
>TRBV12-3/TRBV12-4|TRBJ1-2|.|TRBD1
CASSLNTGGNYGYTF
TGTGCCAGCAGTTTAAACACAGGGGGCAACTATGGCTACACCTTC
>TRBV2|TRBJ2-1|few|.
CASRGTSNEQFF
TGTGCCAGCAGGGGGACGTCTAATGAGCAGTTCTTC
>TRBV4-3|TRBJ2-1|.|.
CASSPQPPGGRDEQFF
TGCGCCAGCAGCCCCCAGCCGCCGGGGGGCCGGGATGAGCAGTTCTTC
>TRBV6-2/TRBV6-3|TRBJ1-5|.|.
CASSGHSSNQPQHF
TGTGCCAGCAGCGGACATTCGAGCAATCAGCCCCAGCATTTT
>TRBV19|TRBJ2-5|many|.
CASSMTVIQETQYF
TGTGCCAGTAGTATGACGGTTATCCAAGAGACCCAGTACTTC
>TRBV11-2|TRBJ2-1|few|.
CASSFVNGNEQFF
TGTGCCAGCAGCTTTGTGAATGGGAATGAGCAGTTCTTC
>TRBV7-6|TRBJ2-7|many|.
CASSLSGQGSYEQYF
TGTGCCAGCAGCCTCTCGGGGCAGGGATCCTACGAGCAGTACTTC
>TRBV6-5|TRBJ2-5|few|.
CASSVTFQETQYF
TGTGCCAGCAGTGTAACTTTTCAAGAGACCCAGTACTTC
>TRBV20-1|TRBJ2-2|few|.
CSARELDAGELFF
TGCAGTGCTAGAGAGCTGGACGCCGGGGAGCTGTTTTTT
>TRBV18|TRBJ2-7|many|.
CASSQGRDTYEQYF
TGTGCCAGCTCACAAGGCCGGGACACCTACGAGCAGTACTTC
>TRBV10-3|TRBJ2-1|.|.
CAIRDNRGGNEQFF
TGTGCCATCAGGGACAACAGGGGAGGTAATGAGCAGTTCTTC
>TRBV12-3/TRBV12-4|TRBJ2-1|few|TRBD2
CASGLAGGRNEQFF
TGTGCCAGCGGACTAGCGGGGGGGAGAAATGAGCAGTTCTTC
>TRBV9|TRBJ2-2|few|.
CASGVRTGELFF
TGTGCCAGCGGGGTGCGCACCGGGGAGCTGTTTTTT
>TRBV7-3|TRBJ1-1|few|TRBD1
CASSPDRRTEAFF
TGTGCCAGCAGCCCGGACAGGCGCACTGAAGCTTTCTTT
>TRBV10-3|TRBJ2-1|many|.
CAISEFSEQFF
TGTGCCATCAGTGAATTTTCTGAGCAGTTCTTC
>TRBV4-2|TRBJ2-2|.|TRBD1
CASSQGQPNTGELFF
TGTGCCAGCAGCCAGGGACAGCCGAACACCGGGGAGCTGTTTTTT
>TRBV12-3/TRBV12-4|TRBJ2-2|.|TRBD2
CASSQRPSGGLNTGELFF
TGTGCCAGCAGTCAAAGGCCTAGCGGGGGATTGAACACCGGGGAGCTGTTTTTT
>TRBV27|TRBJ2-3|many|.
CASSSTGTDTQYF
TGTGCCAGCAGTTCCACGGGCACAGATACGCAGTATTTT
>TRBV11-2|TRBJ2-1|.|TRBD1
CASSLGQEQFF
TGTGCCAGCAGCTTGGGACAGGAGCAGTTCTTC
>TRBV12-3/TRBV12-4|TRBJ2-5|.|.
CASSLVIGTGNQETQYF
TGTGCCAGCAGTTTAGTGATTGGGACTGGTAACCAAGAGACCCAGTACTTC
>TRBV7-2|TRBJ1-4|few|TRBD1
CASTPGTGIEKLFF
TGTGCCAGCACACCCGGGACAGGGATCGAAAAACTGTTTTTT
>TRBV6-2/TRBV6-3|TRBJ2-7|.|.
CASSYTTSSEQYF
TGTGCCAGCAGTTACACGACGTCCAGCGAGCAGTACTTC
>TRBV4-3|TRBJ2-5|few|.
CASSQASNRGETQYF
TGCGCCAGCAGCCAAGCAAGCAACCGGGGGGAGACCCAGTACTTC
>TRBV4-3|TRBJ2-3|.|.
CASSQDSAPTDTQYF
TGCGCCAGCAGCCAAGACTCGGCCCCCACAGATACGCAGTATTTT
>TRBV7-9|TRBJ2-1|many|.
CASMEGGFNEQFF
TGTGCCAGCATGGAGGGTGGGTTCAATGAGCAGTTCTTC
>TRBV6-2/TRBV6-3|TRBJ2-5|few|.
CASSQGRRGDSQETQYF
TGTGCCAGCAGTCAAGGGCGGAGGGGGGACTCCCAAGAGACCCAGTACTTC
>TRBV20-1|TRBJ2-7|.|.
CSVGSQSYEQYF
TGCAGTGTCGGGAGTCAGTCCTACGAGCAGTACTTC
>TRBV9|TRBJ2-6|once|.
CASSSPGLGWANVLTF
TGTGCCAGCAGCTCCCCGGGCCTAGGTTGGGCCAACGTCCTGACTTTC
>TRBV28|TRBJ2-3|many|.
CAGSSGWRADTQYF
TGTGCCGGTTCCTCGGGGTGGCGGGCAGATACGCAGTATTTT
>TRBV7-3|TRBJ1-1|.|.
CASSLTRVTEAFF
TGTGCCAGCAGCCTCACCAGGGTCACTGAAGCTTTCTTT
>TRBV6-5|TRBJ2-7|.|.
CASSLGGIYEQYF
TGTGCCAGCAGTTTGGGGGGCATCTACGAGCAGTACTTC
>TRBV7-3|TRBJ2-5|many|TRBD2
CASSFGGGLSETQYF
TGTGCCAGCAGCTTCGGCGGGGGGCTCTCAGAGACCCAGTACTTC
>TRBV12-5|TRBJ2-7|.|.
CASGDGNNYEQYF
TGTGCTAGTGGCGACGGGAACAATTACGAGCAGTACTTC
>TRBV5-1|TRBJ2-1|few|TRBD2
CASSLAEGLLGEQFF
TGCGCCAGCAGCTTGGCTGAGGGACTACTAGGTGAGCAGTTCTTC
>TRBV5-1|TRBJ1-6|few|TRBD1
CASSSGTGAWGDNSPLHF
TGCGCCAGCAGCTCCGGGACAGGAGCTTGGGGCGATAATTCACCCCTCCACTTT
>TRBV5-1|TRBJ2-1|many|TRBD2
CASSLLAGGFEQFF
TGCGCCAGCAGCTTACTAGCGGGGGGGTTTGAGCAGTTCTTC
>TRBV7-2|TRBJ1-1|.|.
CASSFYRAGTEAFF
TGTGCCAGCAGCTTCTACAGGGCGGGCACTGAAGCTTTCTTT
>TRBV4-3|TRBJ2-1|.|TRBD1
CASSHETGVWRGEQFF
TGCGCCAGCAGCCATGAAACAGGGGTGTGGCGAGGTGAGCAGTTCTTC
>TRBV9|TRBJ2-5|few|TRBD2
CASSVAGGYETQYF
TGTGCCAGCAGCGTGGCGGGGGGCTATGAGACCCAGTACTTC
>TRBV5-6|TRBJ2-2|.|.
CASSRAAKTTGELFF
TGTGCCAGCAGCCGGGCAGCTAAAACCACCGGGGAGCTGTTTTTT
>TRBV6-5|TRBJ1-1|.|.
CASRNTPRVGTEAFF
TGTGCCAGCAGGAACACCCCCCGGGTGGGCACTGAAGCTTTCTTT